The 19 T cell receptor beta chains below come from one sample, sequenced in a study of beta chain features in type 1 diabetes. Reverse transcribing all isolated RNA meant expressed TCRB transcripts were sequenced. Here immunoSEQ multiplex PCR was the method, and the copy in TCRdb shows in-frame clones only, minus some. Among 200,000 to 250,000 clones listed, 9.5% to 13% were seen once. Sequenced sample: central memory CD4+ T cells from blood. The source is a young man in good health.

A note on this clone: A junction boundary mismatches the germline segment, possibly from a read error. This sequence joins TRBV4-3 and TRBJ2-3; the D is unclear. The V gene's germline CDR1 is LGHNA and CDR2 YSLEER. The CDR3 consists of 13 residues. CDR3 region: CASSQDHRDTQYF. CDR3 nucleotides: TGCGCCAGCAGTCAAGATCATAGGGATACGCAGTATTTT.

This clone was seen a few times. The chain couples TRBV7-3 to TRBJ2-1, with 8 bases identical to TRBD2. This CDR3 is built from 16 residues. V lost 1 base, J lost 6 bases, and 8 bases stayed unmatched. Germline CDR1 reads SGHTA; CDR2 reads FQGTGA. The CDR3 DNA reads TGTGCCAGCAGCTTAAGGGGTAGCGGGACTGGCAATGAGCAGTTCTTC. As protein: CASSLRGSGTGNEQFF.

The chain uses TRBV15 and TRBJ1-1; D is ambiguous. Germline values: CDR1 LNHNV, CDR2 YYDKDF (reference sequence). The CDR3 loop spans 15 amino acids. Between the trimmed V and J ends, which lost 0 bases and 2 bases, there was a span of 10 bases. The CDR3 DNA follows: TGTGCCACCAGCAGAGATGCGGGGAGAAACACTGAAGCTTTCTTT. As protein: CATSRDAGRNTEAFF. Based on the CDR3 plus reference TRBV15 and TRBJ1-1, the full variable domain is DAMVIQNPRYQVTQFGKPVTLSCSQTLNHNVMYWYQQKSSQAPKLLFHYYDKDFNNEADTPDNFQSRRPNTSFCFLDIRSPGLGDTAMYLCATSRDAGRNTEAFFGQGTRLTVV.

This clone was detected only once. CDR3 bases: TGCGCCAGCAGCGCGGGACAGGGGGTCGGGATTGGCAATGAGCAGTTCTTC. Protein sequence: CASSAGQGVGIGNEQFF. The V gene is TRBV5-1, the J gene TRBJ2-1; 11 bases agree with TRBD1. Germline CDR1 is SGHRS and CDR2 is YFSETQ. The CDR3 is made up of 17 amino acids. Losses at the gene ends were 4 bases for V and 6 bases for J; bases not matched to a gene: 12.

At least ten counts were recorded for this clone. This chain uses TRBV4-3 with TRBJ2-3; tentatively, D is TRBD2 (5 bases). The CDR3 is 17 amino acids. The V gene's germline CDR1 is LGHNA and CDR2 YSLEER. Trimming removed 1 base at V and 0 bases at J, with 14 bases between. CDR3 bases: TGCGCCAGCAGCCAAGGGCCCGGGGTTTATAGCACAGATACGCAGTATTTT. Protein product: CASSQGPGVYSTDTQYF.

This clone was seen repeatedly, ten times or more. This rearrangement joins TRBV12-2 to TRBJ2-5; TRBD2 was called by the table and not checked on the DNA. TRBV12-2 is classified as a pseudogene. CDR3 length: 11 residues. The DNA of the CDR3 is TGTGCAAGTCCGAGGGAAGAGACCCAGTACTTC. Translated, it gives CASPREETQYF.

This clone came up a few times. The genes are TRBV6-6 and TRBJ2-1; no clear D. CDR3 length equals 11 residues. Germline-derived CDR1 and CDR2 are MNHNY and SVGAGI (reference sequence). Trimming cost V 5 bases and J 9 bases, with 8 bases left between them. CDR3 nucleotides: TGTGCCAGCAGTGCCTCAGGTGAGCAGTTCTTC. Translation gives CASSASGEQFF.

The V gene is TRBV4-1, the J gene TRBJ2-7; 10 bases map to TRBD2. The length of the CDR3 is 15 residues. The germline V gene has CDR1 MGHRA and CDR2 YSYEKL. Trimming at V came to 4 bases and at J to 2 bases, leaving 5 bases not matched to a gene. The DNA for the CDR3 is TGCGCCAGCAGCCGCGGACTAGCGGAGGCCTACGAGCAGTACTTC. Translating it yields CASSRGLAEAYEQYF.

This clone was detected only a few times. The chain uses TRBV27 and TRBJ2-3; D perhaps matches TRBD2 (6 bases). This CDR3 is 13 amino acids long. V lost 8 bases, J lost 7 bases, and 16 bases lay in between. Germline V gene data show CDR1 as MNHEY and CDR2 as SMNVEV (reference sequence). The CDR3 DNA reads as TGTGCCAGCCGGGGTCTCGGGGGTTATACGCAGTATTTT. Translation: CASRGLGGYTQYF.

The genes are TRBV5-1 and TRBJ2-2; TRBD2 might be the D (5 bases). The CDR3 has 13 amino acids. Trimming stripped 2 bases from V and 5 bases from J, with 7 bases between. Germline-derived CDR1 and CDR2 are SGHRS and YFSETQ. CDR3 region: CASSLSGTGELFF. The DNA of the CDR3 is TGCGCCAGCAGCTTAAGCGGTACCGGGGAGCTGTTTTTT. The full variable domain, with the rest looked up from reference TRBV5-1 and TRBJ2-2, is KAGVTQTPRYLIKTRGQQVTLSCSPISGHRSVSWYQQTPGQGLQFLFEYFSETQRNKGNFPGRFSGRQFSNSRSEMNVSTLELGDSALYLCASSLSGTGELFFGEGSRLTVL.

The J gene is TRBJ2-1, the V gene TRBV7-9; TRBD2 is a possible D gene (6 bases). CDR1 is SEHNR and CDR2 is FQNEAQ in the germline V gene (reference sequence). With 0 bases removed from V and 5 bases from J, the gap between germline ends came to 8 bases. The CDR3 is 14 amino acids. Here the CDR3 reads CASSLASGDNEQFF. DNA for the CDR3: TGTGCCAGCAGCTTAGCTAGCGGAGACAATGAGCAGTTCTTC.

This clone was detected a few times. This rearrangement joins TRBV7-2 to TRBJ2-3, with TRBD2 matching over 8 bases. The CDR3 is 16 amino acids. The V segment lost 3 bases and the J segment 3 bases; nucleotides outside the gene matches: 8. Germline-derived CDR1 and CDR2 are SGHTA and FQGNSA. The CDR3 DNA reads as TGTGCCAGCAGCTTGGAGACTAGCGATTTGACAGATACGCAGTATTTT. Amino acid sequence: CASSLETSDLTDTQYF. Filled out from reference TRBV7-2 and TRBJ2-3, the complete variable domain reads GAGVSQSPSNKVTEKGKDVELRCDPISGHTALYWYRQSLGQGLEFLIYFQGNSAPDKSGLPSDRFSAERTGGSVSTLTIQRTQQEDSAVYLCASSLETSDLTDTQYFGPGTRLTVL.

This chain uses TRBV21-1 with TRBJ2-1; no check of the table's D call, TRBD2, against the DNA was made. TRBV21-1 is shown as a pseudogene. This CDR3 comprises 13 residues. CDR3 in amino acids: CASSPRPENEQFF. In DNA, the CDR3 is TGTGCCAGCAGCCCTAGGCCCGAGAATGAGCAGTTCTTC.

To note about this clone: A much larger clone lies a single base off, so this may be a read error. The rearrangement joins TRBV7-9 to TRBJ2-6; 7 positions match TRBD1. Trimming cost V 5 bases and J 0 bases; bases outside gene matches: 4. Germline loops: CDR1 SEHNR, CDR2 FQNEAQ (reference sequence). The CDR3 runs to 16 residues. The CDR3 here is CASSGTAHSGANVLTF. DNA for the CDR3: TGTGCCAGCAGCGGGACAGCCCACTCTGGGGCCAACGTCCTGACTTTC.

This clone came up a few times. V gene TRBV30 combines with J gene TRBJ2-1; 7 bases align to TRBD2. The CDR3 is made up of 17 amino acids. Trimming cost V 1 base and J 2 bases; bases outside gene matches: 11. From germline, CDR1 is GTSNPN and CDR2 SVGIG (reference sequence). The DNA for the CDR3 is TGTGCCTGGAGTGACTATAGCGGGCACTCCGCCTACAATGAGCAGTTCTTC. Amino acid sequence: CAWSDYSGHSAYNEQFF.

This clone was recorded a few times. The V gene is TRBV29-1, the J gene TRBJ1-4, with a weak D call TRBD1 (6 bases). V was pared by 6 bases and J by 4 bases, with 15 bases between. Germline loops: CDR1 SQVTM, CDR2 ANQGSEA. The CDR3 runs 14 residues. The CDR3 nucleotides read TGCAGCGTGGGATGGACAGCCGGTAATGAAAAACTGTTTTTT. Translated: CSVGWTAGNEKLFF.

This clone was seen ten or more times. The chain couples TRBV11-2 to TRBJ2-1, with D perhaps matching TRBD1 (6 bases). CDR1 SGHAT and CDR2 FQNNGV come from the germline V gene. The CDR3 loop spans 13 amino acids. The ends were cut back, 2 bases at V and 14 bases at J, with 16 bases in the middle. CDR3 DNA sequence: TGTGCCAGCAGCTTATTTTTCGGCAGGGGAGAGTTCTTC. Encoded protein: CASSLFFGRGEFF.

J is TRBJ1-2 and V is TRBV2, with a tentative D call TRBD1 (5 bases). The CDR3 runs 14 residues. CDR1 is SNHLY and CDR2 is FYNNEI in the germline V gene. Trimming removed 2 bases at V and 8 bases at J, with 15 bases between. DNA for the CDR3: TGTGCCAGCAGTGAAATTCTGCAGGGTGGCGGCTACACCTTC. This codes for CASSEILQGGGYTF.

The chain couples TRBV6-6 to TRBJ2-3; TRBD2 is a possible D gene (6 bases). The germline V and J ends were trimmed by 10 bases and 2 bases, with 16 bases remaining between them. CDR1 and CDR2 from the germline V gene are MNHNY and SVGAGI (reference sequence). This CDR3 is built from 14 residues. DNA for the CDR3: TGTGCCATCATGGCCGGGAGAGACACAGATACGCAGTATTTT. Its translation: CAIMAGRDTDTQYF.